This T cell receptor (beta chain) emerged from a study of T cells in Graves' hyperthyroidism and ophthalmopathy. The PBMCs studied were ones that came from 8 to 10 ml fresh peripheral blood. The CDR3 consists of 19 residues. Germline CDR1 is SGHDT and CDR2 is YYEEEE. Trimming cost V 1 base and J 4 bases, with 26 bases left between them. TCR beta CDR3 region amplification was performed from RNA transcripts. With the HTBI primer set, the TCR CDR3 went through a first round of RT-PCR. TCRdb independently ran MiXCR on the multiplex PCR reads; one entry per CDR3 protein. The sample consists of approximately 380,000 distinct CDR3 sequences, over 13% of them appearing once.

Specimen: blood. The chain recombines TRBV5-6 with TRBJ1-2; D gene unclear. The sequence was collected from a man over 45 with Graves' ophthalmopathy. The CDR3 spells CASSLREEHPVLGSYGYTF. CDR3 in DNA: TGTGCCAGCAGCTTGAGGGAGGAGCATCCAGTTCTGGGAAGCTATGGCTACACCTTC.